This paragraph reports one T cell receptor beta chain. Its target is unknown. These data belong to a study of T-cell reconstitution after alpha-beta-depleted transplantation in children. Study-wide points: Newly produced T cells mostly accounted for T-cell counts and diversity one year post-transplant.

A library of TCRbeta sequences, prepared with unique molecular identifiers, was generated. In TCRdb, the PCR reads were re-called with MiXCR into one record per CDR3 protein. The sample lists under 250,000 distinct CDR3 sequences; around a sixth were seen once. CDR3 length: 13 amino acids. Trimming pared 7 bases from V and 1 base from J, leaving 11 bases between. Looked up from germline, CDR1 is SGHRS and CDR2 is YFSETQ. V and J are TRBV5-1 and TRBJ2-5; D possibly uses TRBD1 or TRBD2 (5 bases each). This clonotype was obtained from a male patient aged 2 to 10 who had a stem cell transplant for acute lymphoblastic leukemia, so the T cells may come from the graft donor. The sample here was PBMCs, mostly from graft donor cells, taken 360 days after TCRalphabeta/CD19-depleted stem cell transplant. DNA for the CDR3: TGCGCCAGCTCAGGGACGGTCCAAGAGACCCAGTACTTC. This sequence encodes CASSGTVQETQYF.